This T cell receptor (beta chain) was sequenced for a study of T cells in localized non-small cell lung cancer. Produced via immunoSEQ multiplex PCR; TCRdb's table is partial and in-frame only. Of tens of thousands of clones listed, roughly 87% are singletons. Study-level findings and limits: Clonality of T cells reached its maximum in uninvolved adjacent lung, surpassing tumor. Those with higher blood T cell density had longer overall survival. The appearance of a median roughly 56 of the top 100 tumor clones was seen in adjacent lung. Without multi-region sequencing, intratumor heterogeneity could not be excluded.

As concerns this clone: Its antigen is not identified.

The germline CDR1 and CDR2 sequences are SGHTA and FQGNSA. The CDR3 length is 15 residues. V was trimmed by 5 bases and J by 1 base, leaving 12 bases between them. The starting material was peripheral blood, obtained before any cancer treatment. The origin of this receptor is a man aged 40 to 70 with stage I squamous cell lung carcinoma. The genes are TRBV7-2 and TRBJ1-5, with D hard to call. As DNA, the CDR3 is TGTGCCAGCAGCCCGGCCCTCTCCAGCAATCAGCCCCAGCATTTT. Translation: CASSPALSSNQPQHF.